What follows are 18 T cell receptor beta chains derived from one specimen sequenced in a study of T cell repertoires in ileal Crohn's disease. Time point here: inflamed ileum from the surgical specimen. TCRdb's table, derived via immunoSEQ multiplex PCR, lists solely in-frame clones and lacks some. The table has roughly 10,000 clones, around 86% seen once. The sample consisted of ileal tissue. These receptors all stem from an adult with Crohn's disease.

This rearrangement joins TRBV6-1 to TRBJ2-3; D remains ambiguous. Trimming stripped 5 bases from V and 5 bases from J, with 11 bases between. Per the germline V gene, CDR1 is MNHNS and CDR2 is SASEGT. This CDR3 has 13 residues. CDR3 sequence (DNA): TGTGCCAGCAGTTGGACGGGCGAAGATACGCAGTATTTT. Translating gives CASSWTGEDTQYF.

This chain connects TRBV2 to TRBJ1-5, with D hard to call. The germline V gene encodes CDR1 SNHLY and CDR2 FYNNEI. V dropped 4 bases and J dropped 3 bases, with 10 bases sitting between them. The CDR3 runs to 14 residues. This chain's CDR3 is CASSVGKANQPQHF. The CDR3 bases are TGTGCCAGCAGTGTCGGAAAAGCCAATCAGCCCCAGCATTTT.

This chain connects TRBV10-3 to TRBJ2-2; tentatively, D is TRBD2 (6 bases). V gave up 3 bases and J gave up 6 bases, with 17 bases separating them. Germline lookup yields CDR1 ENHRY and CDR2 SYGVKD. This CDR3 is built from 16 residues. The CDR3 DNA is TGTGCCATCAGTGACCCCAACGGGAGTAACCCCGGGGAGCTGTTTTTT. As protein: CAISDPNGSNPGELFF.

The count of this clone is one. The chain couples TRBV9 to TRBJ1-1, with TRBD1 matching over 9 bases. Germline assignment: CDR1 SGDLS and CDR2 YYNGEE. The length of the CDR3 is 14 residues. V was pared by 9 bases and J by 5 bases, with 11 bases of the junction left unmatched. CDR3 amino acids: CATGQGLFATEAFF. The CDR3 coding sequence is TGTGCCACGGGACAGGGCCTTTTTGCAACTGAAGCTTTCTTT.

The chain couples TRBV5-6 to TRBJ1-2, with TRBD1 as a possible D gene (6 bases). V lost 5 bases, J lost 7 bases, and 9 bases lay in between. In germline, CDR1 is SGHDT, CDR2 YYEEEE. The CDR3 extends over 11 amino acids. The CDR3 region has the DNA TGTGCCAGCAGAAACAGGGCTGGCTACACCTTC. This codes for CASRNRAGYTF.

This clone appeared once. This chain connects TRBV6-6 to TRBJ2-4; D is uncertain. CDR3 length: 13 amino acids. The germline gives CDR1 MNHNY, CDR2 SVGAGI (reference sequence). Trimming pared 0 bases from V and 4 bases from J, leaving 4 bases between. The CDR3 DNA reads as TGTGCCAGCAGTTACTCTCAGAAAAACATTCAGTACTTC. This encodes CASSYSQKNIQYF.

The CDR3 sequence is CASSRQTASTDTQYF. The DNA for the CDR3 is TGTGCCAGCAGCCGACAGACCGCTAGCACAGATACGCAGTATTTT. This chain links TRBV11-2 with TRBJ2-3, with a tentative D call TRBD1 (5 bases). V dropped 5 bases and J dropped 0 bases, with 12 bases sitting between them. Per the germline V gene, CDR1 is SGHAT and CDR2 is FQNNGV. This CDR3 is built from 15 residues. The variable domain in full, completed from reference TRBV11-2 and TRBJ2-3, reads EAGVAQSPRYKIIEKRQSVAFWCNPISGHATLYWYQQILGQGPKLLIQFQNNGVVDDSQLPKDRFSAERLKGVDSTLKIQPAKLEDSAVYLCASSRQTASTDTQYFGPGTRLTVL.

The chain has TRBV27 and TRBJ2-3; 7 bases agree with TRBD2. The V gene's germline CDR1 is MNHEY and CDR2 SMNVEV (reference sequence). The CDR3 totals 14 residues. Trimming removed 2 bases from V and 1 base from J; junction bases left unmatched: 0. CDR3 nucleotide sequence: TGTGCCAGCAGTTTACGGGGGGGCACAGATACGCAGTATTTT. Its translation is CASSLRGGTDTQYF.

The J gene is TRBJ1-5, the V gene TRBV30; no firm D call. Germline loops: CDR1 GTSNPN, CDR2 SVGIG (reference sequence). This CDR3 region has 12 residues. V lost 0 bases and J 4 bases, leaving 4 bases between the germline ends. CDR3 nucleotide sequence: TGTGCCTGGAGTGTAGGGAATCAGCCCCAGCATTTT. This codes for CAWSVGNQPQHF.

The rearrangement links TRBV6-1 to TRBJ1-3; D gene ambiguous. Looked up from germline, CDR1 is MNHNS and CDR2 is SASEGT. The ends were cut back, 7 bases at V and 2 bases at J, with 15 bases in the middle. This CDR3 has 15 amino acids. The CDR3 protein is CASKNQAVAGNTIYF. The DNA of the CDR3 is TGTGCCAGCAAAAATCAGGCTGTGGCTGGAAACACCATATATTTT.

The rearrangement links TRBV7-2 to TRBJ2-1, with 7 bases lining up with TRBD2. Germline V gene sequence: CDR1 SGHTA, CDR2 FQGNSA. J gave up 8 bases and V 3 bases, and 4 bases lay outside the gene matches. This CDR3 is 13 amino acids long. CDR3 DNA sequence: TGTGCCAGCAGCTTGGCGGCGGGGGATGAGCAGTTCTTC. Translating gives CASSLAAGDEQFF.

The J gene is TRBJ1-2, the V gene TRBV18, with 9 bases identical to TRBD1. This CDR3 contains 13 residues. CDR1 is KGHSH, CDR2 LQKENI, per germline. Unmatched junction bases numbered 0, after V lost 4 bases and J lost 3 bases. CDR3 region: CASSRTGDYGYTF. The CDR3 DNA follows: TGTGCCAGCTCACGGACAGGGGACTATGGCTACACCTTC.

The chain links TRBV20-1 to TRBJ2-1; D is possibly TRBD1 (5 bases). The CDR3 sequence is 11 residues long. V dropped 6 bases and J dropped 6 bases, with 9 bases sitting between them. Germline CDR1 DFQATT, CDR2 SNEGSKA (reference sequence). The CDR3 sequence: CSAKTVNEQFF. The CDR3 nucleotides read TGCAGTGCCAAGACAGTCAATGAGCAGTTCTTC.

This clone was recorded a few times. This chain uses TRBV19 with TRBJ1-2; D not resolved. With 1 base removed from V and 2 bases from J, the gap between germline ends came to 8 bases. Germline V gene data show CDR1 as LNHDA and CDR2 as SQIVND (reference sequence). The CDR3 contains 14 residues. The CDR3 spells CASSIGLTNYGYTF. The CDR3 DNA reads TGTGCCAGTAGTATAGGGCTGACAAACTATGGCTACACCTTC. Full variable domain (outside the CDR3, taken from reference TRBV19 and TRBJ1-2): DGGITQSPKYLFRKEGQNVTLSCEQNLNHDAMYWYRQDPGQGLRLIYYSQIVNDFQKGDIAEGYSVSREKKESFPLTVTSAQKNPTAFYLCASSIGLTNYGYTFGSGTRLTVV.

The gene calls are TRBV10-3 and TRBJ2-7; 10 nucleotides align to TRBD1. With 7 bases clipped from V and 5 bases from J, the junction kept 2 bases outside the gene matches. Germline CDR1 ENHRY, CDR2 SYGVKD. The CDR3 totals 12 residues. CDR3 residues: CAITGQGDEQYF. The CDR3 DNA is TGTGCCATCACCGGACAGGGGGACGAGCAGTACTTC.

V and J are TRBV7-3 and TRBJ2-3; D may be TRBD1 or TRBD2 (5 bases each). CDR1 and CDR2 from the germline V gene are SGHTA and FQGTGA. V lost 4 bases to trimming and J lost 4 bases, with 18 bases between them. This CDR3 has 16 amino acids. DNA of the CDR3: TGTGCCAGCAGCTCTCCCGGGACGTCGCATGCAGATACGCAGTATTTT. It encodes CASSSPGTSHADTQYF.

The CDR3 coding sequence is TGTGCCAGCAGCCCCCAGGGGGGACTAGCGGGAGCCGAGCAGTACTTC. The encoded protein is CASSPQGGLAGAEQYF. This rearrangement joins TRBV7-2 to TRBJ2-7; 14 bases are shared with TRBD2. Germline-derived CDR1 and CDR2 are SGHTA and FQGNSA. V lost 5 bases, J lost 6 bases, and 9 bases stayed unmatched. This CDR3 has 16 residues.

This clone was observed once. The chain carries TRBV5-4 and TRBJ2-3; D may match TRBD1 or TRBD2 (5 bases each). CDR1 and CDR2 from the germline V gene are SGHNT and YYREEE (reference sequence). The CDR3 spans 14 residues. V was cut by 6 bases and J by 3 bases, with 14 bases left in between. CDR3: CASKEGMRTDTQYF. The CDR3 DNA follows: TGTGCCAGCAAAGAGGGGATGAGGACAGATACGCAGTATTTT. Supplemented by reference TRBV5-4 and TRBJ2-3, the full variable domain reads ETGVTQSPTHLIKTRGQQVTLRCSSQSGHNTVSWYQQALGQGPQFIFQYYREEENGRGNFPPRFSGLQFPNYSSELNVNALELDDSALYLCASKEGMRTDTQYFGPGTRLTVL.